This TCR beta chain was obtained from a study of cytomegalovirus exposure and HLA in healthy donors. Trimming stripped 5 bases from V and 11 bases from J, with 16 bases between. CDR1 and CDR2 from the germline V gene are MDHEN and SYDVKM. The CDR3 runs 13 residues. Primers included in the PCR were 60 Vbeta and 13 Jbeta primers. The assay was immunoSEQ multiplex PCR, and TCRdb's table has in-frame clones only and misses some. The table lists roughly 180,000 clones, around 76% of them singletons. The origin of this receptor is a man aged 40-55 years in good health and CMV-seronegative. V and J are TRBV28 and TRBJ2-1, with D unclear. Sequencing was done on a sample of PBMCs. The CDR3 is CASSPSLGGQQFF. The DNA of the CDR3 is TGTGCCAGCAGTCCCTCTTTAGGTGGGCAGCAGTTCTTC.